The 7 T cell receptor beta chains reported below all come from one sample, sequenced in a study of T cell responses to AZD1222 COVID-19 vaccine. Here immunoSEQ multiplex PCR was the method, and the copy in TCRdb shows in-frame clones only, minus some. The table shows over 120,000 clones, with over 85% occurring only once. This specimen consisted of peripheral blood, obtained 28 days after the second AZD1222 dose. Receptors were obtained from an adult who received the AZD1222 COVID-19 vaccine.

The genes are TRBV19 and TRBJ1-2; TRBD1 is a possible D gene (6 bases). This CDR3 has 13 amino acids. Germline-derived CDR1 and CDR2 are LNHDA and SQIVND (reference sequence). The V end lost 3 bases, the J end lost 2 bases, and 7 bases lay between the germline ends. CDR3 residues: CASSIQGNYGYTF. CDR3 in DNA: TGTGCCAGTAGTATTCAGGGGAACTATGGCTACACCTTC.

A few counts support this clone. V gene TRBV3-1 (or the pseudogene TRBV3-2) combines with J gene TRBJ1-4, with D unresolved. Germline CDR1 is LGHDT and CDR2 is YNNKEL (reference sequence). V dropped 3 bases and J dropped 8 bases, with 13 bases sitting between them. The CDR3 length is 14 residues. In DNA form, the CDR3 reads TGTGCCAGCAGCCATAGGCCTCTAGGGGAAAAACTGTTTTTT. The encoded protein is CASSHRPLGEKLFF.

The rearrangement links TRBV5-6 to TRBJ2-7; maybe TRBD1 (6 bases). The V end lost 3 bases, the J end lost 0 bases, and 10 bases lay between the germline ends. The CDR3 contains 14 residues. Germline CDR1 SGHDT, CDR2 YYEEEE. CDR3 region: CASSSTDSSYEQYF. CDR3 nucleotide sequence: TGTGCCAGCAGCTCGACGGACAGCTCCTACGAGCAGTACTTC.

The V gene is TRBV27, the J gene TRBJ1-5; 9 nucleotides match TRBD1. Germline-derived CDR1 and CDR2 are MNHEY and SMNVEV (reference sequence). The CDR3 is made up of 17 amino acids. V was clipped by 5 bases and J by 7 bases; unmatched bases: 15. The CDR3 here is CASSRSGDRGIWQPQHF. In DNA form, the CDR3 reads TGTGCCAGCAGTCGCAGTGGCGACAGGGGGATTTGGCAGCCCCAGCATTTT.

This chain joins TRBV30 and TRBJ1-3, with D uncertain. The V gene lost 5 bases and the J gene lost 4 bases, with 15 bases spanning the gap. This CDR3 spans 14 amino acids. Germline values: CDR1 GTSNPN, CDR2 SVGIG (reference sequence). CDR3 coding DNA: TGTGCCTGGCCCTTCAGGATTCACGGAAACACCATATATTTT. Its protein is CAWPFRIHGNTIYF. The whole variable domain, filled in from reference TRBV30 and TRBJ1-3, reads SQTIHQWPATLVQPVGSPLSLECTVEGTSNPNLYWYRQAAGRGLQLLFYSVGIGQISSEVPQNLSASRPQDRQFILSSKKLLLSDSGFYLCAWPFRIHGNTIYFGEGSWLTVV.

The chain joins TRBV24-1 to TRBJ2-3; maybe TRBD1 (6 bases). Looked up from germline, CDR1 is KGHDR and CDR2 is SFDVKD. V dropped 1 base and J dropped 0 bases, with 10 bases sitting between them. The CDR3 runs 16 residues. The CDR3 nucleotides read TGTGCCACCAGTGATTTTGGGGGCCCTAGCACAGATACGCAGTATTTT. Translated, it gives CATSDFGGPSTDTQYF.

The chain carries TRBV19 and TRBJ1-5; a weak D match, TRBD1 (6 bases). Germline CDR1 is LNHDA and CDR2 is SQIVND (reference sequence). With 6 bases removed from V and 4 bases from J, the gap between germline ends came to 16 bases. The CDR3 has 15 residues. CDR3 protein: CASRTRDIPNQPQHF. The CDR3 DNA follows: TGTGCCAGTAGAACCCGGGACATACCAAATCAGCCCCAGCATTTT. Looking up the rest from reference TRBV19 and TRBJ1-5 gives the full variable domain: DGGITQSPKYLFRKEGQNVTLSCEQNLNHDAMYWYRQDPGQGLRLIYYSQIVNDFQKGDIAEGYSVSREKKESFPLTVTSAQKNPTAFYLCASRTRDIPNQPQHFGDGTRLSIL.